This T cell receptor beta chain is from a study of cytomegalovirus exposure and HLA in healthy donors. Study-wide results and caveats: According to a subsequent analysis, TCR clusters identified in the first cohort showed a tendency to co-occur across the roughly 110 validation repertoires. Investigators reported under 200 TCR beta chains as tied to cytomegalovirus.

A word on this clone: What it binds is not known.

TCRdb's copy holds only in-frame clones and misses some; the assay was immunoSEQ multiplex PCR. Here the sample spans 260,000 or so clones, about 86% being singletons. This CDR3 has 16 amino acids. Germline CDR1 SNHLY, CDR2 FYNNEI. J was trimmed by 4 bases and V by 7 bases; bases with no gene match: 15. The sequenced sample consisted of PBMCs. The chain joins TRBV2 to TRBJ2-7, with 8 bases that match TRBD2. This receptor was identified in a man aged 18 to 29 in good health and CMV-seronegative. CDR3 DNA sequence: TGTGCCAGCACGGGGTTGATAGCGGGGTGGAAGTACGAGCAGTACTTC. Protein: CASTGLIAGWKYEQYF.